The rows below give T cell receptor beta chains drawn from one sample of a study of T cell responses to AZD1222 COVID-19 vaccine. TCRdb keeps only in-frame clones here, not all; method: immunoSEQ multiplex PCR. Of roughly 100,000 clones listed, roughly 88% are singletons. The sample consisted of peripheral blood, taken on day 0 of AZD1222 vaccination. Receptors were obtained from an adult in good health. Each CDR3 is given with its conserved first and last residue. Each record gives: V gene, D gene, J gene, clone size, CDR3 length, CDR3 DNA, CDR3 protein. D genes are given only for firm matches. Size values are once, few and many counts, or a class for expanded clones, and some rows have none.

TRBV5-5,.,TRBJ1-3,.,13,TGTGCCAGCAGCTTGTGGGGTGGAAACACCATATATTTT,CASSLWGGNTIYF
TRBV6-5,TRBD2,TRBJ2-3,.,13,TGTGCCAGCAAGACGGGGGGAGCAGATACGCAGTATTTT,CASKTGGADTQYF
TRBV15,TRBD1,TRBJ2-1,.,14,TGTGCCACCGGCAGGGGGAACTCCTACAATGAGCAGTTCTTC,CATGRGNSYNEQFF
TRBV15,.,TRBJ1-1,.,14,TGTGCCACCAGCAGAGATAGGTTGAACACTGAAGCTTTCTTT,CATSRDRLNTEAFF
TRBV9,.,TRBJ1-1,once,12,TGTGCCAGCAGCGTGGGGGAGACTGAAGCTTTCTTT,CASSVGETEAFF
TRBV6-1,TRBD1,TRBJ1-1,.,16,TGTGCCAGCAGTGAATGGTGGACAGGGGTCCACACTGAAGCTTTCTTT,CASSEWWTGVHTEAFF
TRBV11-1,TRBD2,TRBJ2-2,.,14,TGTGCCAGCAGCTTCACTAGCGGCACCGGGGAGCTGTTTTTT,CASSFTSGTGELFF
TRBV6-1,.,TRBJ2-7,.,16,TGTGCCAGCAGTGAATCCGGGTTCGAACTGATCTACGAGCAGTACTTC,CASSESGFELIYEQYF
TRBV7-2,.,TRBJ1-1,.,13,TGTGCCAGCAGCCCAGATCCGAACACTGAAGCTTTCTTT,CASSPDPNTEAFF
TRBV5-1,.,TRBJ1-1,.,14,TGCGCCAGCAGCTTGAGGGGTCCGAACACTGAAGCTTTCTTT,CASSLRGPNTEAFF
TRBV3-1/TRBV3-2,.,TRBJ1-4,.,14,TGTGCCAGCAGCCAAGAGCAGGGGTCTGAAAAACTGTTTTTT,CASSQEQGSEKLFF
TRBV18,.,TRBJ1-2,.,18,TGTGCCAGCTCACACCTGAAAAGCCCAGGGAACCCTAACTATGGCTACACCTTC,CASSHLKSPGNPNYGYTF
TRBV9,.,TRBJ1-3,.,17,TGTGCCAGCAGCGCGAGAACCGGACGTAACTCTGGAAACACCATATATTTT,CASSARTGRNSGNTIYF
TRBV27,.,TRBJ2-2,.,13,TGTGCCAGTGGGGCGCATCTTGCCGGGGAGCTGTTTTTT,CASGAHLAGELFF
TRBV4-3,.,TRBJ1-2,few,15,TGCGCCAGCAGCCAAGTGGGGCGCCCGGACTATGGCTACACCTTC,CASSQVGRPDYGYTF
TRBV5-6,.,TRBJ2-1,.,11,TGTGCCAGCAGTCTAATCGATGAGCAGTTCTTC,CASSLIDEQFF
TRBV6-5,TRBD1,TRBJ1-5,.,15,TGTGCCACCGCCAGGGTACAGGGGATAGGTCAGCCCCAGCATTTT,CATARVQGIGQPQHF
TRBV2,.,TRBJ1-1,.,12,TGTGCCACAACGGGAGATAACACTGAAGCTTTCTTT,CATTGDNTEAFF
TRBV11-2,.,TRBJ2-7,once,14,TGTGCCAGCAGCTTGGGATCGGGCACCCACGAGCAGTACTTC,CASSLGSGTHEQYF
TRBV9,.,TRBJ2-7,.,14,TGTGCCAGCAGCGCGACAGGGACTGACTACGAGCAGTACTTC,CASSATGTDYEQYF
TRBV28,.,TRBJ1-1,.,13,TGTGCCAGCAGTTTAATGCAGTCTTGGGGAGCTTTCTTT,CASSLMQSWGAFF
TRBV3-1/TRBV3-2,.,TRBJ1-5,.,15,TGTGCCAGCAGCCAAGATTTCAGGGGCAATCAGCCCCAGCATTTT,CASSQDFRGNQPQHF
TRBV27,.,TRBJ2-7,.,13,TGTGCCAGCAGTTGGGGCCGAACTAGTGTCGAGTTTTTC,CASSWGRTSVEFF
TRBV2,TRBD1,TRBJ2-7,.,13,TGTGCCAGCGGGGGACAGGATGATTACGAGCAGTACTTC,CASGGQDDYEQYF
TRBV24-1,.,TRBJ2-7,.,15,TGTGCCACCAGTTTCTCACATCAGGGGTTCACCGAGCAGTACTTC,CATSFSHQGFTEQYF
TRBV18,.,TRBJ1-1,.,15,TGTGCCAGCTCACCATGGGCGGACCTGAACACTGAAGCTTTCTTT,CASSPWADLNTEAFF
TRBV10-3,.,TRBJ1-1,.,12,TGTGCCATCAGTGTGGCGAACACTGAAGCTTTCTTT,CAISVANTEAFF
TRBV6-5,.,TRBJ2-2,.,13,TGTGCCAGCAGTTACTCTAGAAGCGGGGAGCTGTTTTTT,CASSYSRSGELFF
TRBV19,.,TRBJ1-2,once,15,TGTGCCAGTAGTATCCCCGAAGGATGGGGGAACGGCTACACCTTC,CASSIPEGWGNGYTF
TRBV7-8,.,TRBJ1-5,.,18,TGTGCCAGCAGCTTAGCGGGTGGGTTCAGTTATAGCAATCAGCCCCAGCATTTT,CASSLAGGFSYSNQPQHF
TRBV15,.,TRBJ2-7,.,15,TGTGCCACCAGCAGAGAGGGGGAAGGGTCCTACGAGCAGTACTTC,CATSREGEGSYEQYF
TRBV7-9,TRBD2,TRBJ2-1,.,15,TGTGCCAGCAGCTTCCAGCGGGGGGCATGGAATGAGCAGTTCTTC,CASSFQRGAWNEQFF
TRBV27,TRBD1,TRBJ2-3,.,15,TGTGCCAGCAGAGGCCGGGACAGTAATACAGATACGCAGTATTTT,CASRGRDSNTDTQYF
TRBV30,.,TRBJ1-1,once,14,TGTGCCCGCCGGCGCGGGGGGATGAACACTGAAGCTTTCTTT,CARRRGGMNTEAFF
TRBV29-1,.,TRBJ1-1,.,14,TGCAGCGTTGGGGAGGGGCTCATGAACACTGAAGCTTTCTTT,CSVGEGLMNTEAFF
TRBV4-1,TRBD2,TRBJ2-7,.,13,TGCGCCAGCAGCCTCGGGACTAGCTATGAGCAGTACTTC,CASSLGTSYEQYF
TRBV4-3,.,TRBJ2-1,once,18,TGCGCCAGCAGCCAAGAACCGTTTGTACAGGAAGGATACAATGAGCAGTTCTTC,CASSQEPFVQEGYNEQFF
TRBV6-5,TRBD1,TRBJ2-2,.,14,TGTGCCAGCAGGCGGCAGGGGGACACCGGGGAGCTGTTTTTT,CASRRQGDTGELFF